This note documents a single TCR beta chain sequence. Per the germline V gene, CDR1 is SGDLS and CDR2 is YYNGEE. Trimming shortened V by 0 bases and J by 4 bases, and 16 bases separated the two germline ends. This CDR3 spans 16 amino acids. This record comes from a study of blood T cell repertoires in COVID-19. Study information: Acute and convalescent COVID-19 specimens originated in the United States, Italy and Spain.

Seattle cases were enrolled at active infection and followed longitudinally. In the authors' methods: Using reference gene primer amplification, nucleated cell counts were estimated. Method: immunoSEQ multiplex PCR; TCRdb's copy keeps in-frame clones and lacks some. That table gives V, J and clone size, and the DNA gave D and trimming. The table has about 68,000 clones, about nine tenths seen once; the top ten hold less than 0.6%. Sequencing input: peripheral blood. This sequence was found in a man over 45 with COVID-19, enrolled during active disease. This chain uses TRBV9 with TRBJ1-2; D call uncertain. The DNA of the CDR3 is TGTGCCAGCAGCGTAGGGGCAGGCAGCGGGAGCTATGGCTACACCTTC. It encodes CASSVGAGSGSYGYTF.